This T cell receptor (beta chain) was profiled in a study of OX40 agonist ivuxolimab in advanced cancers. Whole-study findings and limits: Antigen specificity was not determined for the expanded peripheral T cells.

CDR1 is SNHLY, CDR2 FYNNEI, per germline. The CDR3 is 15 amino acids. V was cut by 6 bases and J by 5 bases, with 19 bases left in between. The data were produced by immunoSEQ multiplex PCR, yet TCRdb's version contains in-frame clones alone and is incomplete. This sample carries tens of thousands of clones, around three quarters of them seen once, and the ten largest clones take less than 15%. This clone has a handful of counts. Its antigen is not identified. The sequence derives from an adult with an advanced solid tumor such as melanoma, head and neck, liver or kidney cancer. The specimen comprised CD4+ or CD8+ T cells sorted from blood, sampled in a trial of the OX40 agonist ivuxolimab. This chain connects TRBV2 to TRBJ1-1, with D perhaps TRBD1 (5 bases). This CDR3 is CASSPGTSMGTEAFF. CDR3 bases: TGTGCCAGCAGCCCAGGGACGTCGATGGGAACTGAAGCTTTCTTT.